These 25 T cell receptor beta chains share one sample of origin, sequenced in a study of blood T cell repertoires in COVID-19. TCRdb's copy holds only in-frame clones and misses some; the assay was immunoSEQ multiplex PCR. The repertoire holds roughly 80,000 clones, with roughly nine tenths as singletons. The sequenced sample consisted of peripheral blood. Receptor source: a human donor in a cohort sampled during active COVID-19.

The genes are TRBV15 and TRBJ2-7; 8 nucleotides line up with TRBD1. This CDR3 has 15 residues. The J segment lost 0 bases and the V segment lost 5 bases, leaving 6 bases of the junction unmatched. Germline CDR1 reads LNHNV; CDR2 reads YYDKDF (reference sequence). The CDR3 loop is CATSVNRGFSYEQYF. The CDR3 region has the DNA TGTGCCACCAGCGTAAACAGGGGGTTCTCCTACGAGCAGTACTTC. Complete variable domain (other parts from reference TRBV15 and TRBJ2-7): DAMVIQNPRYQVTQFGKPVTLSCSQTLNHNVMYWYQQKSSQAPKLLFHYYDKDFNNEADTPDNFQSRRPNTSFCFLDIRSPGLGDTAMYLCATSVNRGFSYEQYFGPGTRLTVT.

This chain uses TRBV5-1 with TRBJ1-3; D call uncertain. The CDR3 consists of 13 residues. Germline V gives CDR1 SGHRS, CDR2 YFSETQ. The V end lost 0 bases, the J end lost 7 bases, and 8 bases lay between the germline ends. The CDR3 is CASSLGEANTIYF. The CDR3 region has the DNA TGCGCCAGCAGCTTGGGAGAAGCTAACACCATATATTTT.

The chain links TRBV5-1 to TRBJ2-1; 8 bases are shared with TRBD2. Germline loops: CDR1 SGHRS, CDR2 YFSETQ. The J segment lost 8 bases and the V segment lost 1 base, leaving 5 bases of the junction unmatched. The CDR3 runs 14 residues. For the CDR3, the DNA is TGCGCCAGCAGCTTGCGGGAGGGTAATGATGAGCAGTTCTTC. It yields the protein CASSLREGNDEQFF.

The chain is built from TRBV30 and TRBJ1-2, with D perhaps TRBD1 (5 bases). The V gene lost 0 bases and the J gene lost 5 bases, with 10 bases spanning the gap. The CDR3 is made up of 13 amino acids. CDR1 is GTSNPN, CDR2 SVGIG, per germline (reference sequence). The CDR3 DNA is TGTGCCTGGAGTGTACTGGGGGGATATGGCTACACCTTC. As protein: CAWSVLGGYGYTF.

The chain is built from TRBV5-5 and TRBJ2-3, with 7 bases lining up with TRBD2. The CDR3 runs to 16 residues. In germline, CDR1 is SGHKS, CDR2 YYEKEE (reference sequence). The V segment lost 4 bases and the J segment 6 bases; nucleotides outside the gene matches: 14. CDR3 nucleotides: TGTGCCAGCAGCCTAGACTCACGACGGGGGGTGGATACGCAGTATTTT. Its translation is CASSLDSRRGVDTQYF.

This CDR3 is CASSPFSGGSYEQYF. The CDR3 DNA follows: TGTGCCAGCAGCCCCTTTAGCGGGGGCTCCTACGAGCAGTACTTC. V gene TRBV3-1 (or the pseudogene TRBV3-2) combines with J gene TRBJ2-7, with TRBD2 matching 9 bases. CDR3 size: 15 residues. Germline lookup yields CDR1 LGHDT and CDR2 YNNKEL (reference sequence). V trimming: 4 bases; J trimming: 0 bases; junction bases outside the gene matches: 4.

V usage is TRBV2 and J usage is TRBJ1-1; perhaps TRBD1 as D (5 bases). The germline V gene has CDR1 SNHLY and CDR2 FYNNEI. The ends were cut back, 4 bases at V and 12 bases at J, with 15 bases in the middle. The CDR3 covers 12 residues. The CDR3 spells CASSVNQGLTFF. The CDR3 DNA is TGTGCCAGCAGTGTTAACCAGGGCCTCACTTTCTTT.

This clone is a singleton in its sample. The V and J genes are TRBV13 and TRBJ2-2; 7 nucleotides align to TRBD2. The CDR3 spans 14 residues. Unmatched junction bases numbered 5, after V lost 5 bases and J lost 5 bases. Looked up from germline, CDR1 is PRHDT and CDR2 is FYEKMQ (reference sequence). The CDR3 spells CASSLVRGTGELFF. In DNA, the CDR3 is TGTGCCAGCAGCCTAGTGCGGGGGACCGGGGAGCTGTTTTTT.

In DNA form, the CDR3 reads TGTGCCAGTAGTATCCTGAATATGGGGCAGGATGAAGCTTTCTTT. Its translation is CASSILNMGQDEAFF. The rearrangement uses TRBV19 and TRBJ1-1; D possibly corresponds to TRBD1 (5 bases). V lost 3 bases to trimming and J lost 7 bases, with 18 bases between them. CDR1 LNHDA and CDR2 SQIVND come from the germline V gene (reference sequence). The length of the CDR3 is 15 residues.

The chain recombines TRBV25-1 with TRBJ1-6; D remains unclear. Trimming took off 8 bases at V and 6 bases at J, with 8 bases between the two ends. CDR1 is MGHDK and CDR2 is SYGVNS in the germline V gene. The CDR3 totals 12 residues. CDR3: CASQEINSPLHF. CDR3 nucleotides: TGTGCCAGCCAGGAAATTAATTCACCCCTCCACTTT.

J is TRBJ1-3 and V is TRBV11-2, with D possibly TRBD1 on 5 matching bases. From germline, CDR1 is SGHAT and CDR2 FQNNGV. V lost 2 bases to trimming and J lost 0 bases, with 14 bases between them. The CDR3 spans 17 residues. The CDR3 sequence is CASSLNPWGSSGNTIYF. The DNA of the CDR3 is TGTGCCAGCAGCTTAAACCCTTGGGGCAGCTCTGGAAACACCATATATTTT.

The J gene is TRBJ2-6, the V gene TRBV15, with D unclear. With 0 bases removed from V and 1 base from J, the gap between germline ends came to 7 bases. Germline V gene data show CDR1 as LNHNV and CDR2 as YYDKDF (reference sequence). CDR3 size: 16 residues. The CDR3 reads CATSRDRSSGANVLTF. The DNA of the CDR3 is TGTGCCACCAGCAGAGATCGGAGTTCTGGGGCCAACGTCCTGACTTTC.

The rearrangement links TRBV13 to TRBJ2-3; a possible D gene is TRBD2 (6 bases). The CDR3 has 16 residues. The V and J ends lost 4 bases and 4 bases respectively, with 18 bases between them. Germline lookup yields CDR1 PRHDT and CDR2 FYEKMQ (reference sequence). The CDR3 loop is CASSSRPGSGADTQYF. For the CDR3, the DNA is TGTGCCAGCAGCTCCCGCCCCGGGAGCGGCGCAGATACGCAGTATTTT.

The chain has TRBV3-1 (or the pseudogene TRBV3-2) and TRBJ2-3, with D hard to call. This CDR3 has 16 amino acids. The V gene lost 0 bases and the J gene lost 1 base, with 11 bases spanning the gap. Germline assignment: CDR1 LGHDT and CDR2 YNNKEL (reference sequence). For the CDR3, the DNA is TGTGCCAGCAGCCAAGATCTACGGGTCCGCACAGATACGCAGTATTTT. Encoded protein: CASSQDLRVRTDTQYF.

This clone was observed once. The CDR3 DNA reads TGTGCCAGCAGCGTGGACAGGCGCGCAAGTGAAGCTTTCTTT. It encodes CASSVDRRASEAFF. The chain joins TRBV2 to TRBJ1-1; 7 nucleotides align to TRBD1. This CDR3 has 14 amino acids. Looked up from germline, CDR1 is SNHLY and CDR2 is FYNNEI. With 6 bases clipped from V and 7 bases from J, the junction kept 11 bases outside the gene matches.

In DNA form, the CDR3 reads TGTGCCAGTAGGAGGCGGACAGGGGACAATGAGCAGTTCTTC. Its protein is CASRRRTGDNEQFF. The V gene is TRBV19, the J gene TRBJ2-1; 9 nucleotides match TRBD1. The V segment lost 6 bases and the J segment 5 bases; nucleotides outside the gene matches: 5. The germline V gene encodes CDR1 LNHDA and CDR2 SQIVND (reference sequence). This CDR3 has 14 amino acids.

The genes are TRBV6-1 and TRBJ1-2, with D unresolved. The CDR3 extends over 13 amino acids. Trimming pared 1 base from V and 4 bases from J, leaving 7 bases between. Germline V gene data show CDR1 as MNHNS and CDR2 as SASEGT. Here the CDR3 reads CASSEGLPYGYTF. CDR3 DNA sequence: TGTGCCAGCAGTGAAGGACTCCCCTATGGCTACACCTTC.

The chain carries TRBV7-9 and TRBJ2-2; 15 bases line up with TRBD2. The CDR3 is 17 residues long. Trimming cost V 5 bases and J 1 base; bases outside gene matches: 2. Germline CDR1 and CDR2: SEHNR and FQNEAQ (reference sequence). The CDR3 region is CASSTGLAGGNTGELFF. As DNA, the CDR3 is TGTGCCAGCAGCACGGGACTAGCGGGGGGGAACACCGGGGAGCTGTTTTTT.

This clone was recorded once. The V call is TRBV20-1, the J call TRBJ1-1; perhaps TRBD1 as D (5 bases). Trimming pared 3 bases from V and 5 bases from J, leaving 16 bases between. The CDR3 has 14 amino acids. Germline CDR1 is DFQATT and CDR2 is SNEGSKA (reference sequence). The CDR3 sequence is CSASPLRGGTEAFF. In DNA, the CDR3 is TGCAGTGCTAGTCCACTCCGGGGGGGAACTGAAGCTTTCTTT.

The genes are TRBV28 and TRBJ2-7; 8 bases line up with TRBD2. With 6 bases clipped from V and 5 bases from J, the junction kept 9 bases outside the gene matches. Germline-derived CDR1 and CDR2 are MDHEN and SYDVKM. The CDR3 totals 14 residues. The CDR3 loop is CASRRIGRGDEQYF. The CDR3 nucleotides are TGTGCCAGCAGACGGATCGGGAGGGGTGACGAGCAGTACTTC.

The chain has TRBV9 and TRBJ1-2, with D hard to call. Trimming shortened V by 0 bases and J by 5 bases, and 8 bases separated the two germline ends. The V gene's germline CDR1 is SGDLS and CDR2 YYNGEE. The CDR3 has 13 amino acids. The CDR3 region has the DNA TGTGCCAGCAGCGTAGACGAGGAGTATGGCTACACCTTC. Its protein product is CASSVDEEYGYTF.

The V call is TRBV15, the J call TRBJ1-2; D possibly corresponds to TRBD1 (5 bases). Per germline, CDR1 LNHNV and CDR2 YYDKDF (reference sequence). This CDR3 is 14 amino acids long. V lost 5 bases to trimming and J lost 4 bases, with 14 bases between them. In DNA, the CDR3 is TGTGCCACCAGCCCCAATTTCGGGGGCTATGGCTACACCTTC. Translating it yields CATSPNFGGYGYTF.

This chain connects TRBV11-2 to TRBJ1-1; D might be TRBD1 (6 bases). V was cut by 0 bases and J by 10 bases, with 12 bases left in between. From germline, CDR1 is SGHAT and CDR2 FQNNGV. This CDR3 contains 13 residues. This CDR3 reads CASSLDRRGRAFF. The DNA of the CDR3 is TGTGCCAGCAGCTTAGATAGGCGGGGGCGAGCTTTCTTT.

The rearrangement uses TRBV19 and TRBJ1-1, with D perhaps TRBD1 (6 bases). The germline gives CDR1 LNHDA, CDR2 SQIVND (reference sequence). Trimming left V 5 bases short and J 1 base short, with 11 bases between. The CDR3 totals 14 residues. The CDR3 nucleotides are TGTGCCAGTAGTCCCCAAGGGGGGAACACTGAAGCTTTCTTT. As protein: CASSPQGGNTEAFF.

J is TRBJ1-1 and V is TRBV2; D might be TRBD1 (5 bases). CDR1 is SNHLY and CDR2 is FYNNEI in the germline V gene. V shed 8 bases and J shed 3 bases, with 13 bases lying between them. The CDR3 covers 13 residues. The CDR3 nucleotides are TGTGCCAGCTTGGGGCGGCCGGACACTGAAGCTTTCTTT. Translating gives CASLGRPDTEAFF.